Here is one TCR beta chain with its context. There are many counts of this clonotype. This receptor's antigen is unknown. The record has no base qualities; no much larger clone is one base away. These data come from a study of blood T cells in healthy people across ages (dated by TCRdb to 2013 to 2016). Background on the whole study: In model experiments, roughly one uniquely barcoded TCR beta cDNA molecule per two T cells was captured by template switching. Age-related changes in TCR beta repertoire diversity were measured in the study by deep sequencing normalized with unique cDNA molecular identifiers. Donors were grouped into four age groups: young (average approximately 15 years), middle-aged (over 35), aged (about 59) and long-lived (approximately 81). To avoid experimental bias, donors of different ages were distributed randomly across sequencing lanes. Two additional independent replicas of 1 million unique cDNA reads from the same blood draw were analyzed for two donors (one aged 18 to 29 and one aged 80 or older).

The donors were about 40 Caucasian individuals from Russia, aged roughly 6 to 90 years, who were systemically healthy. Each donor gave around 9 milliliters of peripheral blood, collected into EDTA-treated Vacutainer tubes. PBMCs were isolated by Ficoll-Paque density-gradient centrifugation, with at least 6 million obtained per sample. Trizol reagent was used to extract total RNA from PBMCs, with at least 6 micrograms per sample. The percentages of naive CD45RAhigh/CD27high T cells were determined by flow cytometry on a PBMC aliquot from every donor. The full study reports these points: Estimates of total diversity from one million sequenced T cells were regarded as lower bounds and underestimates. As age increased, observed TCR beta diversity per million T cells dropped in a roughly linear way, and a significant reduction was already evident by age 40. The percentage of naive T cells measured by flow cytometry correlated strongly with observed TCR beta diversity. Because donor CMV infection status was unknown, age-related changes in expanded clonotypes were potentially confounded. Since profiling was done on bulk unsorted PBMCs, naive and antigen-experienced compartments could not be conclusively compared. Compared with the aged group, the long-lived group had more naive CD4+ T cells, fewer expanded clones and increased TCR diversity, suggesting age selection.

The library was obtained by 5' RACE. These reads were obtained on an Illumina HiSeq 2500. A second PCR of about 6 to 12 cycles was run with a J-beta primer mix and a sample-barcoded 5' primer. A template-switch 5' adaptor carrying 12 random nucleotides introduced a unique molecular identifier onto each TCR beta cDNA molecule. Each sample yielded at least 3 million CDR3-containing paired-end reads. First-strand cDNA synthesis was performed from all RNA using the Mint cDNA synthesis kit, with priming by a TRBC-specific oligonucleotide. All cDNA was treated with uracil-DNA glycosylase and then went through a first 18-cycle PCR with the universal primers M1SS and BC2_uni_R. As for how the authors treated the data: Each sample was normalized by randomly selecting 1 million high-quality reads, each carrying a distinct molecular identifier. Instead of being binned into consensus sequences, reads that shared molecular identifiers were thrown out. MiTCR, with a Q25 quality threshold and the strictest error-elimination algorithm, was used for CDR3 identification, clonotype clustering and error correction. A nonparametric unseen species model using Euler transformation provided a lower-bound estimate of total TCR beta diversity. TCRdb passed the public sequencing reads through fastp at Q25 and MiXCR, retaining productive beta sequences. Entries that share a CDR3 protein sequence are merged under the most common genes and DNA. These V and J calls are TCRdb output, not the study's own analysis. For this sample the table gives 650,000 or so distinct CDR3 sequences, of which roughly half were detected only once. The ten largest clones capture 13% of the sample.

Trimming removed 5 bases from V and 8 bases from J, leaving 13 bases between the germline ends. The germline V gene sets CDR1 to MGHDK and CDR2 to SYGVNS. The cysteine opens and the phenylalanine closes a CDR3 of 14 amino acids. Of all the DNA, just the CDR3 is kept, 42 bases in frame from base 1. The sample consisted of blood. This receptor was identified in an elderly woman in good health. This chain is built from TRBV25-1 and TRBJ1-6; the D gene is not confidently resolved. CDR3 region: CASSMTLHDSPLHF. The DNA sequence is TGTGCCAGCAGTATGACACTTCACGATTCACCCCTCCACTTT.